This T cell receptor (beta chain) is drawn from a study of blood T cell repertoires in COVID-19. Across the study: COVID-19 samples, acute and convalescent, were from the United States, Italy and Spain. PBMCs, B-cell-depleted T cells, or T cells were the source of the cDNA or gDNA that made up the material.

With 0 bases clipped from V and 4 bases from J, the junction kept 5 bases outside the gene matches. In germline, CDR1 is LGHNA, CDR2 YNFKEQ. This CDR3 spans 16 amino acids. Enrollees, roughly 18 to 90 years old, lived in 25 or so US areas. Original data processing: Scientists estimated how many nucleated cells there were by amplifying reference gene primers. Repertoires were generated with immunoSEQ multiplex PCR, while TCRdb's copy carries only in-frame clones and drops some. V and J calls and clone size are those listed in that table; D and trimming were worked out from the DNA. The sample shows under 200,000 clones, 70% to 85% of them seen only once. This clone was observed a few times.

Sequencing was performed on PBMCs or T cells enriched from blood (not recorded which). The receptor was isolated from a woman in her sixties with acute COVID-19. This chain links TRBV4-2 with TRBJ2-1, with 8 bases identical to TRBD2. As DNA, the CDR3 is TGTGCCAGCAGCCAAGATCGGGCTAGCGGGTACAATGAGCAGTTCTTC. Amino acids: CASSQDRASGYNEQFF.